This T cell receptor beta chain originates from a study of blood T cells in healthy people across ages. Across the study: With template switching, about one barcoded beta molecule was captured per two T cells. Broader study findings: The donors' CMV status was not determined, possibly confounding changes in expanded clonotypes. Naive CD4+ cells and diversity were both higher in long-lived donors than in aged donors.

Ten or more counts support this clonotype. The antigen is not known. Total RNA, at least 6 micrograms per sample, was extracted from PBMCs. Using a J-beta primer mix together with a sample-barcoded 5' primer, a second PCR was run for roughly 6 to 12 cycles. TCRdb processed the 5' RACE reads anew with MiXCR; each CDR3 protein has one entry. Here the sample spans just under 900,000 distinct CDR3 sequences, less than 35% being singletons. V was clipped by 0 bases and J by 0 bases, with 5 bases between them. The CDR3 loop spans 14 amino acids. Germline V lookup: CDR1 SGHTA, CDR2 FQGNSA. This receptor was taken from a woman aged 80 or older in good health. Material: blood. This chain connects TRBV7-2 to TRBJ1-1, with unresolved D. The CDR3 is CASSLAHLNTEAFF. The CDR3 DNA sequence: TGTGCCAGCAGCTTAGCCCACCTGAACACTGAAGCTTTCTTT. The whole variable domain, remainder taken from reference TRBV7-2 and TRBJ1-1, is GAGVSQSPSNKVTEKGKDVELRCDPISGHTALYWYRQSLGQGLEFLIYFQGNSAPDKSGLPSDRFSAERTGGSVSTLTIQRTQQEDSAVYLCASSLAHLNTEAFFGQGTRLTVV.